The sequence of this T cell receptor beta chain was determined in a study of a mutant IDH1 vaccine in newly diagnosed glioma. Study-wide context: The study held visit V12 at week 35 and visit V13 at week 47. Regarding the study as a whole: Alterations occurring in top peripheral T cell clonotypes seemed unrelated to pseudoprogression.

With regard to this clone: Its antigen is still unknown.

The method was immunoSEQ multiplex PCR; TCRdb's version includes in-frame clones alone and lacks a portion of them. The data show about 56,000 clones, about 86% seen once. Trimming removed 8 bases from V and 2 bases from J; junction bases left unmatched: 6. CDR1 KGHSH and CDR2 LQKENI come from the germline V gene. This CDR3 is 16 amino acids long. Time point here: week 35, safety follow-up. All doses held 300 ug of mutant IDH1 20-mer peptide, with topical imiquimod. All eight of the vaccinations patients received fell in weeks 1, 3, 5, 7, 11, 15, 19 and 23. Patients carried new grade 3 or 4 IDH1-mutant astrocytomas lacking nuclear ATRX.

The chain combines TRBV18 with TRBJ2-5, with 15 bases lining up with TRBD2. The specimen comprised PBMCs, sampled from a glioma patient whose treatment included an IDH1 peptide vaccine. The receptor was isolated from a man in his forties with glioma. The CDR3 loop is CASGLAGGPYQETQYF. The DNA for the CDR3 is TGTGCCAGCGGACTAGCGGGAGGGCCATATCAAGAGACCCAGTACTTC.